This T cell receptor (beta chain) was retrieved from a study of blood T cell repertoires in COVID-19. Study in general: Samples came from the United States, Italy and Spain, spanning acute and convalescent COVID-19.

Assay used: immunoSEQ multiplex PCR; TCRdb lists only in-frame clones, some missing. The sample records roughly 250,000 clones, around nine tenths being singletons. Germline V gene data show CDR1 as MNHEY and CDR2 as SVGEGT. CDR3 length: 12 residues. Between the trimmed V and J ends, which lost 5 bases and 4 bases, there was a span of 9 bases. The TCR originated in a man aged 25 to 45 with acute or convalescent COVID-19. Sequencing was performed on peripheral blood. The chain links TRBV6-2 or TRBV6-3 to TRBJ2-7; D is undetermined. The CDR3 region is CASSEERYEQYF. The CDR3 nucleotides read TGTGCCAGCAGTGAGGAGAGATACGAGCAGTACTTC.